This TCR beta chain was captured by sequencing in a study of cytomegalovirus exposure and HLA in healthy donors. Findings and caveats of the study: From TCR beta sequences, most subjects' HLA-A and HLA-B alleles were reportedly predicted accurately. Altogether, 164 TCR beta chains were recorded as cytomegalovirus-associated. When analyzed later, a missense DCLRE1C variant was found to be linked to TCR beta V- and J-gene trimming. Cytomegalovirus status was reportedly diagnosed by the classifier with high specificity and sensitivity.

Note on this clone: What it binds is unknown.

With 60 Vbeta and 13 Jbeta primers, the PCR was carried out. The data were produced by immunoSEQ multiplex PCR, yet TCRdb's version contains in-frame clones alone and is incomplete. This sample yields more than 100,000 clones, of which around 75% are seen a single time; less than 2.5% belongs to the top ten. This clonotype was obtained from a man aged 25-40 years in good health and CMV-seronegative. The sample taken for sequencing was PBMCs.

CDR3 protein: CASSSGTSFRNEQFF. CDR3 DNA: TGTGCCAGCAGTTCCGGGACTAGCTTTAGGAATGAGCAGTTCTTC. V is TRBV27 and J is TRBJ2-1; 9 positions match TRBD2. Germline CDR1 is MNHEY and CDR2 is SMNVEV (reference sequence). The J segment lost 7 bases and the V segment lost 4 bases, leaving 8 bases of the junction unmatched. The CDR3 runs to 15 residues.